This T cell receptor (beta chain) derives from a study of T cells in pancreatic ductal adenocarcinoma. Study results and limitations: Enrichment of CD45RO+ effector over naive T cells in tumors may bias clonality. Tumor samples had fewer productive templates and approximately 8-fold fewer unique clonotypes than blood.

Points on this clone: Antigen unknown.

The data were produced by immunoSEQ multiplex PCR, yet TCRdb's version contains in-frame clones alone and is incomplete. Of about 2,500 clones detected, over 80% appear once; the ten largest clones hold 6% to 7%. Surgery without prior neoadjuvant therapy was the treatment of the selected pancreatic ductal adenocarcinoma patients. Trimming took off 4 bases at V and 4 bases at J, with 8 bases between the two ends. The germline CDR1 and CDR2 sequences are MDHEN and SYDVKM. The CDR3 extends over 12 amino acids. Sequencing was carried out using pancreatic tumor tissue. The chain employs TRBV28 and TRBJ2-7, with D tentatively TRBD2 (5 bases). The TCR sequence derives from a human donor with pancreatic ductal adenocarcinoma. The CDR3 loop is CASSWGAYEQYF. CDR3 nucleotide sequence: TGTGCCAGCAGTTGGGGAGCTTACGAGCAGTACTTC.